One and the same sample provided the 6 T cell receptor beta chains below, sequenced in a study of shared T cell receptors in the human thymus. Clones were sequenced by immunoSEQ multiplex PCR, and TCRdb holds only the in-frame ones, with some missing. Among about 730,000 clones listed, approximately 83% were seen once. Another study also made use of these data, one on human thymus T cells.

Sequenced material: thymocytes. The origin of the receptors is a girl under three years old with a congenital heart defect.

This sequence joins TRBV19 and TRBJ1-5, with a possible D match to TRBD1 (5 bases). The CDR3 consists of 11 residues. The germline V gene encodes CDR1 LNHDA and CDR2 SQIVND (reference sequence). V lost 11 bases to trimming and J lost 7 bases, with 12 bases between them. The CDR3 sequence: CASGGKQPQHF. DNA for the CDR3: TGTGCCTCCGGGGGGAAACAGCCCCAGCATTTT.

The rearrangement joins TRBV23-1 to TRBJ2-5; 10 nucleotides agree with TRBD1. TRBV23-1 is known as an ORF, though its function is uncertain. The J segment lost 5 bases and the V segment lost 2 bases, leaving 5 bases of the junction unmatched. CDR3 length: 15 residues. The CDR3 loop is CASSQKGQGCETQYF. CDR3 DNA sequence: TGCGCCAGCAGTCAAAAGGGACAGGGGTGCGAGACCCAGTACTTC.

The V gene is TRBV7-9, the J gene TRBJ2-5; 9 bases are a match to TRBD1. The CDR3 spans 15 residues. Germline values: CDR1 SEHNR, CDR2 FQNEAQ (reference sequence). V lost 3 bases and J lost 3; bases outside the gene matches: 5. CDR3 sequence reads: CASSFPRDREETQYF. As DNA, the CDR3 is TGTGCCAGCAGCTTTCCCCGGGACAGGGAAGAGACCCAGTACTTC.

J is TRBJ2-3 and V is TRBV28; a possible D gene is TRBD1 (5 bases). There are 17 residues in the CDR3. Germline V gives CDR1 MDHEN, CDR2 SYDVKM. The V end was cut by 3 bases, the J end by 6 bases, with 22 bases between. CDR3 coding DNA: TGTGCCAGCAGTTTTCTACAAGGGGCAGGGCCCAAGGATACGCAGTATTTT. Amino acid sequence: CASSFLQGAGPKDTQYF.

J is TRBJ1-2 and V is TRBV14; 9 bases fit TRBD1. Germline V gives CDR1 SGHDN, CDR2 FVKESK. The V segment lost 1 base and the J segment 4 bases; nucleotides outside the gene matches: 22. This CDR3 has 21 residues. CDR3 nucleotides: TGTGCCAGCAGCCAAGGTACCGTCCGCCACAGGGGGCAACTCAACGGCTATGGCTACACCTTC. This sequence encodes CASSQGTVRHRGQLNGYGYTF.

This chain joins TRBV12-5 and TRBJ2-7; 8 positions match TRBD2. CDR1 and CDR2 from the germline V gene are LGHNT and FRNRAP. The CDR3 is 15 amino acids. V was pared by 5 bases and J by 1 base, with 7 bases of the junction left unmatched. CDR3 nucleotide sequence: TGTGCTAGTGGTCCCGGGGGGGGCGCGTCCTACGAGCAGTACTTC. Its protein is CASGPGGGASYEQYF.